The rows below give T cell receptor beta chains drawn from one sample of a study of blood T cell repertoires in COVID-19. Profiling relied on immunoSEQ multiplex PCR, and the TCRdb table lists in-frame clones only, not all of them. The sample lists roughly 180,000 clones, 76% occurring once. Sequenced input: peripheral blood. These receptor sequences come from a woman aged 50 to 60 with active or convalescent COVID-19. The CDR3 runs from the conserved cysteine through the conserved F or W. D genes are given only for firm matches. Clone size is given for some rows only: seen once, a few or many times, or a class if the clone is expanded.

cdr3_aa cdr3_nt d_call clone_size j_call v_call
CASSLIQGNLQPQHF TGTGCCAGCAGTCTAATACAGGGGAATCTTCAGCCCCAGCATTTT TRBD1 NA TRBJ1-5 TRBV2
CASSLRQGGTGELFF TGTGCCAGCAGCTTAAGGCAGGGTGGCACCGGGGAGCTGTTTTTT NA NA TRBJ2-2 TRBV7-2
CASSLFVGRRPHYEQYF TGTGCCAGCAGTTTATTCGTTGGCCGCAGGCCCCATTACGAGCAGTACTTC NA NA TRBJ2-7 TRBV27
CASRTGTGGPEQYF TGTGCAAGTCGCACCGGGACAGGGGGCCCCGAGCAGTACTTC NA few TRBJ2-7 TRBV12-2
CASSEVGVGELFF TGTGCCAGCAGTGAAGTCGGGGTCGGGGAGCTGTTTTTT NA NA TRBJ2-2 TRBV6-1
CAWSEDRVNIQYF TGTGCCTGGAGTGAGGACAGGGTTAACATTCAGTACTTC TRBD1 NA TRBJ2-4 TRBV30
CASSLGLAGYPDTQYF TGCGCCAGCAGCCTTGGCCTAGCGGGGTACCCAGATACGCAGTATTTT TRBD2 NA TRBJ2-3 TRBV5-1
CASSLNGRQGSSPLHF TGTGCCAGCAGCTTAAATGGACGGCAGGGAAGTTCACCCCTCCACTTT NA NA TRBJ1-6 TRBV7-3
CASSKISTGSTEAFF TGTGCCAGTAGTAAGATCTCGACAGGGTCCACTGAAGCTTTCTTT TRBD1 NA TRBJ1-1 TRBV19
CASSTSPGLGGETQYF TGTGCCAGCAGCACTTCCCCGGGACTAGGAGGAGAGACCCAGTACTTC TRBD2 NA TRBJ2-5 TRBV7-6
CASSLAEGLVSYEQYF TGCGCCAGCAGCTTGGCCGAGGGCCTAGTCTCCTACGAGCAGTACTTC NA NA TRBJ2-7 TRBV5-1
CASSRGTSGGAADTQYF TGTGCCAGCAGCCGAGGTACTAGCGGGGGGGCCGCAGATACGCAGTATTTT TRBD2 NA TRBJ2-3 TRBV5-4
CASSISASTGELFF TGTGCCAGCAGCATTAGCGCGTCCACCGGGGAGCTGTTTTTT NA many TRBJ2-2 TRBV5-5
CASSKSGLVAPSSYNEQFF TGTGCCAGCAGTAAAAGCGGACTCGTTGCGCCGAGCTCCTACAATGAGCAGTTCTTC NA NA TRBJ2-1 TRBV27
CASSVASQGANYGYTF TGTGCCAGCAGCGTAGCTTCGCAGGGGGCAAACTATGGCTACACCTTC TRBD1 NA TRBJ1-2 TRBV9
CASSKLVLTASTDTQYF TGTGCCAGCAGCAAGTTGGTCCTAACAGCTAGCACAGATACGCAGTATTTT NA NA TRBJ2-3 TRBV21-1
CASSQSQGKGGAGEQFF TGCGCCAGCAGTCAATCGCAGGGTAAGGGAGGGGCGGGTGAGCAGTTCTTC TRBD2 NA TRBJ2-1 TRBV23-1
CASSFLGGANPTEAFF TGTGCCAGCAGCTTCCTTGGGGGGGCTAATCCCACTGAAGCTTTCTTT NA NA TRBJ1-1 TRBV7-3
CATSRDLGTGISWTQYF TGTGCCACCAGCAGAGATCTAGGGACAGGGATATCGTGGACCCAGTACTTC TRBD1 NA TRBJ2-5 TRBV15
CASIRRGGSYEQYF TGTGCCAGTATCAGGCGGGGGGGCTCCTACGAGCAGTACTTC TRBD2 few TRBJ2-7 TRBV19
CASLTGGVNQPQHF TGTGCCAGCCTCACAGGGGGAGTCAATCAGCCCCAGCATTTT TRBD1 NA TRBJ1-5 TRBV6-5
CASSEDMGQRHKTQYF TGTGCCAGCAGCGAAGATATGGGACAGCGCCATAAGACCCAGTACTTC TRBD1 NA TRBJ2-5 TRBV6-1
CAWSTGLSGYTF TGTGCCTGGAGTACAGGGCTGAGTGGCTACACCTTC NA NA TRBJ1-2 TRBV30
CASSRGQGYIQETQYF TGTGCCAGCAGTAGAGGACAGGGGTATATTCAAGAGACCCAGTACTTC TRBD1 few TRBJ2-5 TRBV3-1/TRBV3-2
CASSLGGRGSTDTQYF TGTGCCAGCAGCTTAGGAGGGCGGGGGTCCACAGATACGCAGTATTTT TRBD2 few TRBJ2-3 TRBV13
CASSIVAGEWSSGNTIYF TGTGCCAGTAGTATAGTTGCGGGGGAGTGGAGCTCTGGAAACACCATATATTTT NA NA TRBJ1-3 TRBV19
CASSPGLVNNEQFF TGTGCCAGCAGCCCGGGACTAGTGAACAATGAGCAGTTCTTC TRBD2 NA TRBJ2-1 TRBV7-2
CASSYSTGLGAPLHF TGTGCCAGCAGTTACTCGACGGGGTTGGGGGCGCCCCTCCACTTT NA NA TRBJ1-6 TRBV6-5
CATSRGRATGPSGNTIYF TGTGCCACCAGCAGAGGACGGGCAACAGGGCCGTCTGGAAACACCATATATTTT NA few TRBJ1-3 TRBV15
CASSQEARGPSGANVLTF TGTGCCAGCAGCCAAGAGGCCAGGGGGCCCTCTGGGGCCAACGTCCTGACTTTC TRBD1 NA TRBJ2-6 TRBV3-1/TRBV3-2
CASGLLDPFKPGLAGGIGEQFF TGTGCTAGTGGTTTGCTTGACCCTTTTAAACCGGGACTAGCGGGTGGAATTGGTGAGCAGTTCTTC TRBD2 NA TRBJ2-1 TRBV12-5
CASSSTGWTEAFF TGTGCCAGCAGCTCGACAGGATGGACTGAAGCTTTCTTT NA NA TRBJ1-1 TRBV11-3
CASSYSGLNTEAFF TGTGCCAGCAGTTACTCGGGCCTGAACACTGAAGCTTTCTTT NA NA TRBJ1-1 TRBV6-6
CASPEPGDYEQYF TGTGCCAGTCCCGAACCGGGGGACTACGAGCAGTACTTC NA NA TRBJ2-7 TRBV19
CASSQDGRGGYGYTF TGCGCCAGCAGCCAAGATGGTCGGGGGGGCTATGGCTACACCTTC NA NA TRBJ1-2 TRBV4-3
CASSERAILRGRVNEQFF TGTGCCAGCAGTGAACGCGCGATTCTTAGGGGTCGGGTGAATGAGCAGTTCTTC NA NA TRBJ2-1 TRBV25-1
CASSPIHGQLDVYTF TGTGCCAGCAGCCCTATACATGGACAGCTCGACGTCTACACCTTC NA NA TRBJ1-2 TRBV5-7
CASRITGPGDSPLHF TGTGCCAGCAGGATCACAGGGCCTGGGGATTCACCCCTCCACTTT NA NA TRBJ1-6 TRBV6-5
CASSPFGMSSYEQYF TGTGCCAGCAGCCCCTTCGGGATGAGCTCCTACGAGCAGTACTTC NA NA TRBJ2-7 TRBV5-4
CASSQTPGQGNSPLHF TGCGCCAGCAGCCAAACGCCGGGACAGGGGAATTCACCCCTCCACTTT TRBD1 NA TRBJ1-6 TRBV4-3
CASSLTSGGADTQYF TGCGCCAGCAGCTTGACTAGCGGGGGGGCAGATACGCAGTATTTT TRBD2 NA TRBJ2-3 TRBV5-1
CASSYSGTGEVDTQYF TGTGCCAGCAGTTACTCAGGGACAGGGGAGGTGGATACGCAGTATTTT TRBD1 NA TRBJ2-3 TRBV6-6
CASSQDMTGGREQYF TGCGCCAGCAGCCAAGATATGACAGGGGGGCGAGAGCAGTACTTC TRBD1 few TRBJ2-7 TRBV4-1
CASRPTGSGEKLFF TGTGCCAGCAGGCCCACAGGGTCGGGTGAAAAACTGTTTTTT NA NA TRBJ1-4 TRBV28
CASSLAVGSNSPLHF TGTGCCAGCAGCTTAGCAGTAGGGAGTAATTCACCCCTCCACTTT NA NA TRBJ1-6 TRBV7-2
CASSMGVVEKLFF TGTGCCAGCAGCATGGGCGTGGTTGAAAAACTGTTTTTT NA NA TRBJ1-4 TRBV7-9
CASSPYRDNEQFF TGTGCCAGCAGTCCTTACAGGGACAATGAGCAGTTCTTC NA NA TRBJ2-1 TRBV28
CASSPGVGGMYQPQHF TGCGCCAGCAGCCCGGGCGTGGGGGGGATGTATCAGCCCCAGCATTTT NA few TRBJ1-5 TRBV5-1
CASSLATGSDYNEQFF TGTGCCAGCAGCTTAGCCACAGGGAGTGACTACAATGAGCAGTTCTTC NA few TRBJ2-1 TRBV7-2
CASSPTRGRSTGELFF TGTGCCAGCAGCCCGACGAGGGGGCGGAGTACCGGGGAGCTGTTTTTT TRBD1 NA TRBJ2-2 TRBV9
CASSQRLAGVREQYF TGTGCCAGCAGCCAACGACTAGCGGGAGTTCGGGAGCAGTACTTC TRBD2 NA TRBJ2-7 TRBV3-1/TRBV3-2
CSANDRGRGTDTQYF TGCAGTGCTAATGACAGGGGGCGGGGGACAGATACGCAGTATTTT TRBD1 NA TRBJ2-3 TRBV20-1
CASSLSQGLGNTEAFF TGTGCCAGCTCACTCTCGCAGGGGTTGGGGAACACTGAAGCTTTCTTT NA NA TRBJ1-1 TRBV18
CASSGGTAGQSIQYF TGTGCCAGCAGCGGAGGGACAGCAGGCCAGTCCATTCAGTACTTC TRBD1 once TRBJ2-4 TRBV9
CASSSHTEAFF TGTGCCAGCTCCTCTCACACTGAAGCTTTCTTT NA NA TRBJ1-1 TRBV6-6
CASSQDLASGRVYNEQFF TGCGCCAGCAGCCAAGATTTGGCTAGCGGGAGGGTCTACAATGAGCAGTTCTTC TRBD2 NA TRBJ2-1 TRBV4-3
CASSEGRIAEKLFF TGTGCCAGCAGTGAGGGGCGGATCGCTGAAAAACTGTTTTTT NA NA TRBJ1-4 TRBV6-1